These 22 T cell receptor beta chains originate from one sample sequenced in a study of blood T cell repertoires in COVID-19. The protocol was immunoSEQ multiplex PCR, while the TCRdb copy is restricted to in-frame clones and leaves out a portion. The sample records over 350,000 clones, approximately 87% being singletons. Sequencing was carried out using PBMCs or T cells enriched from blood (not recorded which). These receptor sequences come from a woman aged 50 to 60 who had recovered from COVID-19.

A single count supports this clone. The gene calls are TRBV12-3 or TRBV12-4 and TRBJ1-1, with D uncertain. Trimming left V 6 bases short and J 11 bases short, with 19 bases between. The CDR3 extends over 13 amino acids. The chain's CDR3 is CASRKPGMVGAFF. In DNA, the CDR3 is TGTGCCAGCAGGAAACCGGGAATGGTTGGGGCTTTCTTT.

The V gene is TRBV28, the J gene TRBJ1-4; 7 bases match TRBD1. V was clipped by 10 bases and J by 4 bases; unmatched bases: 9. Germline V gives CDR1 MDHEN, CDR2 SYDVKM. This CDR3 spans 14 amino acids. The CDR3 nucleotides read TGTGCCACCACCGGACAGGATCTTAATGAAAAACTGTTTTTT. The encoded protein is CATTGQDLNEKLFF.

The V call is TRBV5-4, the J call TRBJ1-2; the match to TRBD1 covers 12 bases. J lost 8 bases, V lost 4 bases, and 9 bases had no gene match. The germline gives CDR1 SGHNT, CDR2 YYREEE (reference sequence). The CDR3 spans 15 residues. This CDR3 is CASSVPGQGAEGYTF. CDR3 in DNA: TGTGCCAGCAGCGTACCGGGACAGGGGGCGGAAGGCTACACCTTC.

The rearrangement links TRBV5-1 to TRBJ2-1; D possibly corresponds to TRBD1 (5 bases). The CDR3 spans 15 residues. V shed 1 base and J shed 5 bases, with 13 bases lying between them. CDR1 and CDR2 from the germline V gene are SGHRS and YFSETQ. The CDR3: CASSLSRGSDNEQFF. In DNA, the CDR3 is TGCGCCAGCAGCTTGAGTAGGGGATCGGACAATGAGCAGTTCTTC. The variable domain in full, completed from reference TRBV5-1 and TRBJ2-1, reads KAGVTQTPRYLIKTRGQQVTLSCSPISGHRSVSWYQQTPGQGLQFLFEYFSETQRNKGNFPGRFSGRQFSNSRSEMNVSTLELGDSALYLCASSLSRGSDNEQFFGPGTRLTVL.

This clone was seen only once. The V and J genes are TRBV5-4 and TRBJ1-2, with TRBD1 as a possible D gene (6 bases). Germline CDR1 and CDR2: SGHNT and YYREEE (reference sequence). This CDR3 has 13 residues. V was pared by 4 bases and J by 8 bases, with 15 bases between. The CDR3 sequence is CASSRRGAWGYTF. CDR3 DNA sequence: TGTGCCAGCAGCCGTCGGGGGGCATGGGGCTACACCTTC.

The CDR3 nucleotides are TGTGCCAGCAGTTGGGGAGGACTAGCGGGTTCTGGCTCCTACGAGCAGTACTTC. Translating it yields CASSWGGLAGSGSYEQYF. The chain couples TRBV27 to TRBJ2-7; 11 bases map to TRBD2. CDR3 length equals 18 residues. V was clipped by 4 bases and J by 0 bases; unmatched bases: 11. In germline, CDR1 is MNHEY, CDR2 SMNVEV (reference sequence).

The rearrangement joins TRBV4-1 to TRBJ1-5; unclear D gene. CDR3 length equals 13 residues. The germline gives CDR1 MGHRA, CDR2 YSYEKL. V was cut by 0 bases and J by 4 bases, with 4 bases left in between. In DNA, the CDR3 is TGCGCCAGCAGCCAAGATCGTAATCAGCCCCAGCATTTT. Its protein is CASSQDRNQPQHF.

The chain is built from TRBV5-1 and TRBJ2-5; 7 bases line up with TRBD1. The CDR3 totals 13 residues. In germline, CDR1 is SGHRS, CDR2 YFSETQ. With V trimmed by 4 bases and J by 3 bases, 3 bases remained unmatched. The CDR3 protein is CASSLDREETQYF. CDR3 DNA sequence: TGCGCCAGCAGCCTCGACAGGGAAGAGACCCAGTACTTC.

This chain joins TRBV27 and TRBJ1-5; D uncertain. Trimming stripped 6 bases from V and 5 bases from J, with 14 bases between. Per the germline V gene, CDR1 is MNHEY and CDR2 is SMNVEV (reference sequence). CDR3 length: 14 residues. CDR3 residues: CASRDLREDQPQHF. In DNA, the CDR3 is TGTGCCAGCAGGGACCTGAGGGAAGATCAGCCCCAGCATTTT.

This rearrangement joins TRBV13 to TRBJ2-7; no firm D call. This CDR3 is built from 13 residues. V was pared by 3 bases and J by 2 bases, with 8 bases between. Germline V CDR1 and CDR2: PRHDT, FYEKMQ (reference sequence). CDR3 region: CASSFYRAYEQYF. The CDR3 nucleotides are TGTGCCAGCAGCTTCTACCGCGCCTACGAGCAGTACTTC.

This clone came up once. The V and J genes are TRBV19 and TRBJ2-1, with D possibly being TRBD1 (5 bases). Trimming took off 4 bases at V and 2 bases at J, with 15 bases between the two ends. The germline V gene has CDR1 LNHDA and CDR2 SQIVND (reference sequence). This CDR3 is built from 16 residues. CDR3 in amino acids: CASSRQKVLAYNEQFF. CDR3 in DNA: TGTGCCAGTAGTAGACAGAAAGTTTTGGCCTACAATGAGCAGTTCTTC. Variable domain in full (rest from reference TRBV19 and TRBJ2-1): DGGITQSPKYLFRKEGQNVTLSCEQNLNHDAMYWYRQDPGQGLRLIYYSQIVNDFQKGDIAEGYSVSREKKESFPLTVTSAQKNPTAFYLCASSRQKVLAYNEQFFGPGTRLTVL.

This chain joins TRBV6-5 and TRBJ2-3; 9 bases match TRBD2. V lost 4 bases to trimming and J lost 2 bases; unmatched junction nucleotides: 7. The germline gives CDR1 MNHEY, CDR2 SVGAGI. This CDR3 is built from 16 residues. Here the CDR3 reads CASSSSTSGSTDTQYF. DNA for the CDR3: TGTGCCAGCAGTTCCTCGACTAGCGGATCCACAGATACGCAGTATTTT.

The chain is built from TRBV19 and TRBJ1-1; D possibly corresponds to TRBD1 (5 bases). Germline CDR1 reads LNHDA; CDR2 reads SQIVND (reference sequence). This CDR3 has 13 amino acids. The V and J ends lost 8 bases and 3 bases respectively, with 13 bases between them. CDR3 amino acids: CASGPGGYTEAFF. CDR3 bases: TGTGCCAGTGGCCCGGGGGGATACACTGAAGCTTTCTTT.

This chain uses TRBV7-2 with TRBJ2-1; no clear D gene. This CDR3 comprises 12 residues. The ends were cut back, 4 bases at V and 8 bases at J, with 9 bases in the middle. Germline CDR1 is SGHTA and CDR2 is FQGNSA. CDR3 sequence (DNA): TGTGCCAGCAGCTCCCTAACTTATGAGCAGTTCTTC. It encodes CASSSLTYEQFF.

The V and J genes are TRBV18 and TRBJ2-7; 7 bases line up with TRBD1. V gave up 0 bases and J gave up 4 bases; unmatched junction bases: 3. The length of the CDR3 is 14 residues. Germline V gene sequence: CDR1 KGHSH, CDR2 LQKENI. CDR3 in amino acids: CASSPPGQIYEQYF. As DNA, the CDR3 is TGTGCCAGCTCACCACCGGGACAGATTTACGAGCAGTACTTC.

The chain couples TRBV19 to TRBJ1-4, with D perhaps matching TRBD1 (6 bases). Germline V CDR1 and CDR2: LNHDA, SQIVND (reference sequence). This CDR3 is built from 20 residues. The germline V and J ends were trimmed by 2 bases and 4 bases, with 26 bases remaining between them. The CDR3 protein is CASSIRGGALTTGVNEKLFF. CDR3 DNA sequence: TGTGCCAGTAGTATACGAGGGGGGGCCTTGACGACAGGAGTTAATGAAAAACTGTTTTTT.

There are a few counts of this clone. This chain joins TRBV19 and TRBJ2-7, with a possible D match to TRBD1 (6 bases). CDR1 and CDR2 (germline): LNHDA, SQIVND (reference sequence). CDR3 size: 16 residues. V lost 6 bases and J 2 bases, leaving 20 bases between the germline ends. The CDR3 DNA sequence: TGTGCCAGTAGCAGCAGCACAGGGTTTAGGGCCTACGAGCAGTACTTC. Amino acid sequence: CASSSSTGFRAYEQYF.

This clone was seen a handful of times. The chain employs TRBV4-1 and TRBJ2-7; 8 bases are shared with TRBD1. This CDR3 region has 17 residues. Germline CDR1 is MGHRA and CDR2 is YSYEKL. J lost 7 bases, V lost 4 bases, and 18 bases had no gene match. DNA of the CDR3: TGCGCCAGCAGCCTCCTCCCGGCCGGACAGGGCCTCACGGAGCAGTACTTC. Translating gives CASSLLPAGQGLTEQYF.

The CDR3 bases are TGTGCCAGCAGTTTATCATGGGAGTGGAAGGTTGAAGAAAAACTGTTTTTT. It translates to CASSLSWEWKVEEKLFF. This rearrangement joins TRBV28 to TRBJ1-4; D is unresolved. Germline loops: CDR1 MDHEN, CDR2 SYDVKM. The CDR3 is 17 residues long. V shed 1 base and J shed 8 bases, with 20 bases lying between them.

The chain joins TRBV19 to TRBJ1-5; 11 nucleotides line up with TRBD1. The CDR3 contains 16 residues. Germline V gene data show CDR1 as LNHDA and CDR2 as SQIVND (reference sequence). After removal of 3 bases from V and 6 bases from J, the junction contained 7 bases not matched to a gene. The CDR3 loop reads CASSIRRTGGSQPQHF. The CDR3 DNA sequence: TGTGCCAGTAGTATTCGCAGGACAGGGGGCAGTCAGCCCCAGCATTTT.

CDR3 protein: CASSQDSSGGGTDTQYF. The CDR3 coding sequence is TGCGCCAGCAGCCAAGATAGCAGCGGGGGGGGCACAGATACGCAGTATTTT. The chain links TRBV4-3 to TRBJ2-3; TRBD2 matches 10 bases. Losses at the gene ends were 0 bases for V and 1 base for J; bases not matched to a gene: 4. CDR1 and CDR2 (germline): LGHNA, YSLEER. The length of the CDR3 is 17 residues.

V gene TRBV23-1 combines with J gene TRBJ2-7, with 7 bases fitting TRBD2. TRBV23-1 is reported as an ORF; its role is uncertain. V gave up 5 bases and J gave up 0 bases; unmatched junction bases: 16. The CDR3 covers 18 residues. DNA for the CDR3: TGCGCCAGCAGTTTATATGACCCGACTAGCCCTGACTCCTACGAGCAGTACTTC. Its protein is CASSLYDPTSPDSYEQYF.